These 22 T cell receptor beta chains were all obtained from the same sample, sequenced in a study of T cells expressing NK-cell markers (dated by TCRdb to about 2020). Library preparation used 5' RACE. For sequencing, an Illumina HiSeq 2000 was employed. Through TCRdb reprocessing, the reads give one entry per CDR3 protein sequence; DNA is omitted. This sample's records show 500,000 to 700,000 distinct CDR3 sequences. The top ten hold roughly 3.5% of the sample. Sequencing was carried out using blood T cells: a sorted CD56 or NKG2C T cell subset, CD4+ or CD8+ T cells, or bulk PBMC T cells (not recorded which). The receptors were gathered from a man younger than 35 in good health. Donor details come from another sample of the same person, matched by shared clones.

The V call is TRBV12-3 or TRBV12-4, the J call TRBJ2-3; the D call from TCRdb, TRBD2, cannot be confirmed without DNA. This CDR3 comprises 16 residues. CDR3 sequence reads: CASRTGAGGVRDTQYF.

The chain carries TRBV5-5 and TRBJ2-5; TCRdb reports TRBD1, a call that lacks DNA to check it against. The CDR3 has 16 amino acids. The germline V gene has CDR1 SGHKS and CDR2 YYEKEE (reference sequence). The CDR3 spells CASSLPGQGDGETQYF.

This chain uses TRBV25-1 with TRBJ2-1; the D call of TRBD2 rests on TCRdb alone, since no DNA is present to check it. The CDR3 is made up of 15 amino acids. The germline V gene encodes CDR1 MGHDK and CDR2 SYGVNS. CDR3 region: CASSLTSGIHNEQFF.

The chain is built from TRBV29-1 and TRBJ2-7; the D call of TRBD2 rests on TCRdb alone, since no DNA is present to check it. The germline V gene encodes CDR1 SQVTM and CDR2 ANQGSEA. The CDR3 covers 13 residues. This CDR3 is CSVRAGGLDEQYF.

The chain has TRBV20-1 and TRBJ2-5; TCRdb outputs TRBD1, but without DNA this stays unchecked. This CDR3 is built from 18 residues. Germline assignment: CDR1 DFQATT and CDR2 SNEGSKA (reference sequence). The CDR3 is CSAIKVPGPRRSLETQYF.

The chain employs TRBV21-1 and TRBJ2-5. TRBV21-1 is an annotated pseudogene. There are 13 residues in the CDR3. CDR3 residues: CASSKDTRETQYF.

This rearrangement joins TRBV3-1 to TRBJ2-1. Per the germline V gene, CDR1 is LGHDT and CDR2 is YNNKEL (reference sequence). There are 15 residues in the CDR3. CDR3 amino acids: CASSQEISSYNEQFF.

V is TRBV18 and J is TRBJ2-7. The CDR3 length is 15 residues. Germline V gene sequence: CDR1 KGHSH, CDR2 LQKENI. This CDR3 reads CASSPLFAGTYEQYF. The full variable domain, its missing parts supplied by reference TRBV18 and TRBJ2-7, is NAGVMQNPRHLVRRRGQEARLRCSPMKGHSHVYWYRQLPEEGLKFMVYLQKENIIDESGMPKERFSAEFPKEGPSILRIQQVVRGDSAAYFCASSPLFAGTYEQYFGPGTRLTVT.

The genes are TRBV12-3 or TRBV12-4 and TRBJ2-2. The CDR3 covers 13 residues. This chain's CDR3 is CASRLSDTGELFF.

The J gene is TRBJ2-1, the V gene TRBV6-5. Germline CDR1 reads MNHEY; CDR2 reads SVGAGI. CDR3 length: 14 residues. The chain's CDR3 is CASSYFSRGYEQFF.

This chain uses TRBV7-8 with TRBJ2-2; TCRdb calls TRBD1, which cannot be checked without DNA. There are 18 residues in the CDR3. Germline-derived CDR1 and CDR2 are SGHVS and FQNEAQ. The CDR3 is CASSHIADPPGGTGELFF.

V and J are TRBV6-1 and TRBJ2-3; TCRdb designates TRBD2, a call that cannot be tested without DNA. Germline V gives CDR1 MNHNS, CDR2 SASEGT. This CDR3 region has 17 residues. The CDR3 region is CASKVLAGGPSTDTQYF.

This chain uses TRBV5-1 with TRBJ2-1; TCRdb's D call, TRBD1, is unchecked because there is no DNA. Germline V CDR1 and CDR2: SGHRS, YFSETQ. The CDR3 spans 17 residues. CDR3 protein: CASRRTGAHSSYNEQFF.

The chain links TRBV12-3 or TRBV12-4 to TRBJ1-5; there is no DNA to check the TCRdb D call of TRBD1. The CDR3 has 15 amino acids. CDR3 amino acids: CASTRGDRPFLPQHF.

V usage is TRBV29-1 and J usage is TRBJ1-5; checking the TCRdb D call of TRBD1 is not possible without DNA. The CDR3 consists of 12 residues. Germline V gene lookup returns CDR1 SQVTM and CDR2 ANQGSEA. Here the CDR3 reads CRGTGFNQPQHF.

This chain uses TRBV29-1 with TRBJ1-6. CDR1 SQVTM and CDR2 ANQGSEA come from the germline V gene. The CDR3 loop spans 13 amino acids. The chain's CDR3 is CSVQEGRNSPLHF.

The chain combines TRBV9 with TRBJ2-7; absent DNA, TCRdb's TRBD2 call cannot be checked. CDR1 SGDLS and CDR2 YYNGEE come from the germline V gene. The CDR3 consists of 14 residues. The CDR3 sequence is CASSATSGRQEQYF.

This chain joins TRBV5-5 and TRBJ2-1; the D gene TCRdb calls, TRBD2, cannot be checked with no DNA. Per germline, CDR1 SGHKS and CDR2 YYEKEE (reference sequence). This CDR3 contains 14 residues. The CDR3 sequence is CASSVDRGDNEQFF.

V gene TRBV27 combines with J gene TRBJ2-1; TCRdb's assignment of TRBD2 cannot be checked, as there is no DNA. There are 15 residues in the CDR3. Germline loops: CDR1 MNHEY, CDR2 SMNVEV (reference sequence). The CDR3 loop reads CASSKIWERENEQFF.

The rearrangement links TRBV12-3 or TRBV12-4 to TRBJ2-2; no DNA is available, so the TRBD1 call from TCRdb remains unchecked. This CDR3 contains 14 residues. CDR3: CAIRVGTLTGELFF.

The chain combines TRBV12-5 with TRBJ1-2. This CDR3 is 13 amino acids long. The germline V gene has CDR1 LGHNT and CDR2 FRNRAP. CDR3 in amino acids: CASGLEWGNGYTF. Based on the CDR3 plus reference TRBV12-5 and TRBJ1-2, the full variable domain is DARVTQTPRHKVTEMGQEVTMRCQPILGHNTVFWYRQTMMQGLELLAYFRNRAPLDDSGMPKDRFSAEMPDATLATLKIQPSEPRDSAVYFCASGLEWGNGYTFGSGTRLTVV.

The chain is built from TRBV19 and TRBJ2-7; the TCRdb D gene call, TRBD1, has no DNA to confirm it. CDR1 is LNHDA, CDR2 SQIVND, per germline (reference sequence). CDR3 length: 15 residues. CDR3 protein: CASSIGSGRTYEQYF.